What follows are 3 T cell receptor beta chains derived from one specimen sequenced in a study of Ad26.COV2.S vaccination and SARS-CoV-2 variants. Noted treatment: 19 received Ad26.COV2.S at low or high dose, single or two shots; 5 received placebo; per-sample allocation not given. The samples date from day 63 after the first vaccine or placebo injection. Here immunoSEQ multiplex PCR was the method, and the copy in TCRdb shows in-frame clones only, minus some. Of nearly 400,000 clones in the sample, around 89% were seen once. Material: peripheral blood, obtained in a trial of Ad26.COV2.S vaccine versus placebo. The receptors were sampled from a person between 18 and 60 years old who received the Ad26.COV2.S COVID-19 vaccine or a placebo.

The rearrangement uses TRBV10-1 and TRBJ2-1; D remains unclear. The V gene's germline CDR1 is WNHNN and CDR2 SYGVQD (reference sequence). The CDR3 extends over 19 amino acids. The ends were cut back, 0 bases at V and 2 bases at J, with 20 bases in the middle. Here the CDR3 reads CASSESRRDPHSTYNEQFF. CDR3 coding DNA: TGCGCCAGCAGTGAGTCGAGAAGAGACCCCCACTCCACCTACAATGAGCAGTTCTTC.

The V call is TRBV6-5, the J call TRBJ2-1, with 7 bases aligning to TRBD1. From germline, CDR1 is MNHEY and CDR2 SVGAGI. With V trimmed by 0 bases and J by 10 bases, 9 bases remained unmatched. The CDR3 spans 15 residues. The CDR3 nucleotides read TGTGCCAGCAGTTACTCAGGCAGGGGGAAAGGCGAGCAGTTCTTC. Translating gives CASSYSGRGKGEQFF.

The chain links TRBV5-1 to TRBJ2-3, with 11 bases that match TRBD2. There are 15 residues in the CDR3. Germline V CDR1 and CDR2: SGHRS, YFSETQ. V gave up 4 bases and J gave up 6 bases; unmatched junction bases: 7. Written as DNA, the CDR3 is TGCGCCAGCAGCAATCTAGCGGGGGGTAGGGATACGCAGTATTTT. Translation gives CASSNLAGGRDTQYF.